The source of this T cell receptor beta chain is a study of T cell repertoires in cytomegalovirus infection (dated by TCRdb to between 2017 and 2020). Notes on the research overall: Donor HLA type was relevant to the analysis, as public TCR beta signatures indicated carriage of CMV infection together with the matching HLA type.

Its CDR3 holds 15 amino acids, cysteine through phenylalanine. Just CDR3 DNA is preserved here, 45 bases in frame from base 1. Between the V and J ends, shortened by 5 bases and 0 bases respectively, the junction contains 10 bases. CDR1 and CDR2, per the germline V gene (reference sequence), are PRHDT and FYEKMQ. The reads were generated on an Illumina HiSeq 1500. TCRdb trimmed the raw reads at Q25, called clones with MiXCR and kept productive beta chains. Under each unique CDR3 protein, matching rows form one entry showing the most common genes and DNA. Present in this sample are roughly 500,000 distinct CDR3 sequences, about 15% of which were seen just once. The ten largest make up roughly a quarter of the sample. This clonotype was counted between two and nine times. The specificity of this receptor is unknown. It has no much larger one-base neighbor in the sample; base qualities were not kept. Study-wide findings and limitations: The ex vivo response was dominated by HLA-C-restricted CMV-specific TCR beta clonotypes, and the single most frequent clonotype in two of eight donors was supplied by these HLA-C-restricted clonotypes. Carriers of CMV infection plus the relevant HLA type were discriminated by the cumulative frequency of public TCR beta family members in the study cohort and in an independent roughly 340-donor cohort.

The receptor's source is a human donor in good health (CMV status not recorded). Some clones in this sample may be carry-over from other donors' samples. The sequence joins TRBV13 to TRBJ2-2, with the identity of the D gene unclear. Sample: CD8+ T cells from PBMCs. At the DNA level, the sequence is TGTGCCAGCAGCCCCTACCACGCGAACACCGGGGAGCTGTTTTTT. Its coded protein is CASSPYHANTGELFF. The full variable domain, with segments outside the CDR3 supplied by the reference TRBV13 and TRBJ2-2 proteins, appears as AAGVIQSPRHLIKEKRETATLKCYPIPRHDTVYWYQQGPGQDPQFLISFYEKMQSDKGSIPDRFSAQQFSDYHSELNMSSLELGDSALYFCASSPYHANTGELFFGEGSRLTVL.